These 8 T cell receptor beta chains were all obtained from the same sample, sequenced in a study of OX40 agonist ivuxolimab in advanced cancers. Produced via immunoSEQ multiplex PCR; TCRdb's table is partial and in-frame only. The profile shows tens of thousands of clones, 89% of them singletons. Specimen: CD4+ or CD8+ T cells sorted from blood, collected in a trial of the OX40 agonist ivuxolimab. These receptors came from an adult with an advanced solid tumor such as melanoma, head and neck, liver or kidney cancer.

The V call is TRBV4-1, the J call TRBJ1-4; TRBD1 matches at 7 bases. CDR3 length equals 16 residues. The junction had 11 bases not matched to a gene; V was cut back by 4 bases and J by 6 bases. Per germline, CDR1 MGHRA and CDR2 YSYEKL. CDR3 coding DNA: TGCGCCAGCAGCCCCGACTGGACAGGCGGGGATGAAAAACTGTTTTTT. Protein product: CASSPDWTGGDEKLFF.

The V call is TRBV12-2, the J call TRBJ2-1; the DNA was not used to check the table's D call, TRBD1. TRBV12-2 is designated a pseudogene. The CDR3 is 17 residues long. CDR3 residues: CASRYIRAWGRVNEQFF. In DNA form, the CDR3 reads TGTGCAAGTCGCTACATAAGGGCTTGGGGCCGGGTCAATGAGCAGTTCTTC.

The chain recombines TRBV19 with TRBJ2-1; 10 nucleotides match TRBD1. J was trimmed by 2 bases and V by 7 bases; bases with no gene match: 5. This CDR3 spans 15 amino acids. Germline CDR1 reads LNHDA; CDR2 reads SQIVND (reference sequence). The CDR3 DNA reads as TGTGCCAGTATCTGGACAGGGGGTCCCTACAATGAGCAGTTCTTC. Translating it yields CASIWTGGPYNEQFF.

The chain joins TRBV5-4 to TRBJ2-4; TRBD1 might be the D (6 bases). The CDR3 totals 16 residues. Germline lookup yields CDR1 SGHNT and CDR2 YYREEE (reference sequence). Deletions cut 0 bases from V and 0 bases from J, with 10 bases between. CDR3 bases: TGTGCCAGCAGCTTGGGGGGGCCCCTAGCCAAAAACATTCAGTACTTC. It specifies CASSLGGPLAKNIQYF. The full variable domain, its missing parts supplied by reference TRBV5-4 and TRBJ2-4, is ETGVTQSPTHLIKTRGQQVTLRCSSQSGHNTVSWYQQALGQGPQFIFQYYREEENGRGNFPPRFSGLQFPNYSSELNVNALELDDSALYLCASSLGGPLAKNIQYFGAGTRLSVL.

The chain couples TRBV7-2 to TRBJ2-7; no clear D. This CDR3 has 13 amino acids. Trimming removed 5 bases from V and 0 bases from J, with 8 bases in between. CDR1 SGHTA and CDR2 FQGNSA come from the germline V gene. The CDR3 sequence: CASSDGSSYEQYF. CDR3 sequence (DNA): TGTGCCAGCAGCGACGGATCCTCCTACGAGCAGTACTTC. Supplemented by reference TRBV7-2 and TRBJ2-7, the full variable domain reads GAGVSQSPSNKVTEKGKDVELRCDPISGHTALYWYRQSLGQGLEFLIYFQGNSAPDKSGLPSDRFSAERTGGSVSTLTIQRTQQEDSAVYLCASSDGSSYEQYFGPGTRLTVT.

This clone came up once. The chain links TRBV18 to TRBJ1-3; 7 bases line up with TRBD1. CDR1 and CDR2 from the germline V gene are KGHSH and LQKENI. The CDR3 is made up of 16 amino acids. J gave up 0 bases and V 2 bases, and 4 bases lay outside the gene matches. DNA for the CDR3: TGTGCCAGCTCACCAGTCGACAGGGTCTCTGGAAACACCATATATTTT. It codes for CASSPVDRVSGNTIYF.

The chain employs TRBV30 and TRBJ2-7, with TRBD2 identical over 7 bases. CDR3 length equals 14 residues. V lost 1 base and J lost 1; bases outside the gene matches: 4. CDR1 and CDR2 (germline): GTSNPN, SVGIG (reference sequence). The CDR3 nucleotides read TGTGCCTGGAGTGCGGGAGGCCCGTCCTACGAGCAGTACTTC. Translated: CAWSAGGPSYEQYF.

This clone was picked up one time. This chain connects TRBV6-1 to TRBJ2-7; TRBD1 aligns across 7 bases. The germline CDR1 and CDR2 sequences are MNHNS and SASEGT. Losses at the gene ends were 5 bases for V and 6 bases for J; bases not matched to a gene: 7. The CDR3 length is 13 residues. Here the CDR3 DNA reads TGTGCCAGCAGTCGACAGGGAAACGGCGAGCAGTACTTC. Protein: CASSRQGNGEQYF.